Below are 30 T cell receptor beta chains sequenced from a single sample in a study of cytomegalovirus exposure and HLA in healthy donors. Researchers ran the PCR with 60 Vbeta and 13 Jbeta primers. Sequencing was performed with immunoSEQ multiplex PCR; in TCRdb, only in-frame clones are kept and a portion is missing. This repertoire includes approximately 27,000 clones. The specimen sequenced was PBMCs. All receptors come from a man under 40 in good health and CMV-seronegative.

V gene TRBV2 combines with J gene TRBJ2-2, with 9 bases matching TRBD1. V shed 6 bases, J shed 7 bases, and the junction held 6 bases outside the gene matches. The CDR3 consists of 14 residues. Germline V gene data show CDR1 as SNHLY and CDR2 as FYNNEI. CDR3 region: CASSQTGGDGELFF. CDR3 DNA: TGTGCCAGCAGCCAGACAGGGGGGGACGGGGAGCTGTTTTTT.

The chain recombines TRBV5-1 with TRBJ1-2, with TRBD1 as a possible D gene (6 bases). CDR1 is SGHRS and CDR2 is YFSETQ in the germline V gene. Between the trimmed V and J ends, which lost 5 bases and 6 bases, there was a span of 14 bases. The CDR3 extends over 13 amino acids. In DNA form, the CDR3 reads TGCGCCAGCAGGCCCTTTTCAGGGGATGGCTACACCTTC. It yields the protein CASRPFSGDGYTF.

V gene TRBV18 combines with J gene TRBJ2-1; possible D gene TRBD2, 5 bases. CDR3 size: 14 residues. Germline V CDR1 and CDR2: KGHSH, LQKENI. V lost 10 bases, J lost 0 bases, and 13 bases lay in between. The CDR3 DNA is TGTGCCACCAAGGAGGCTAGCTCCTACAATGAGCAGTTCTTC. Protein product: CATKEASSYNEQFF. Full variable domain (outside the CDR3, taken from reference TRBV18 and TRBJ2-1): NAGVMQNPRHLVRRRGQEARLRCSPMKGHSHVYWYRQLPEEGLKFMVYLQKENIIDESGMPKERFSAEFPKEGPSILRIQQVVRGDSAAYFCATKEASSYNEQFFGPGTRLTVL.

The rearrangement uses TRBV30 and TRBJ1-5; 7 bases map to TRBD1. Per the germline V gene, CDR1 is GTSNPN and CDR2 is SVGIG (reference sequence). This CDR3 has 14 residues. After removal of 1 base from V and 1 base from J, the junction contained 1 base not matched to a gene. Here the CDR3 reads CAWSGDRSNQPQHF. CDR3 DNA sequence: TGTGCCTGGAGTGGGGACAGAAGCAATCAGCCCCAGCATTTT.

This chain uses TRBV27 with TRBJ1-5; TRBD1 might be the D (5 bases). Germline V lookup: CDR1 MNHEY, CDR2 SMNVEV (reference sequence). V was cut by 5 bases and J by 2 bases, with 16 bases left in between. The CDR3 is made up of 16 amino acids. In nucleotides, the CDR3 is TGTGCCAGCAGTCCGACGGGGGGGAGTGGCAATCAGCCCCAGCATTTT. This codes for CASSPTGGSGNQPQHF.

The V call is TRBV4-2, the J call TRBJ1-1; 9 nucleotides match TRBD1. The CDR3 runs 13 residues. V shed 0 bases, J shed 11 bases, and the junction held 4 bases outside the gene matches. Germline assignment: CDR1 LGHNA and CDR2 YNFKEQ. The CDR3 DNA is TGTGCCAGCAGCCAAGACGGACAGGGGTCCGCTTTCTTT. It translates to CASSQDGQGSAFF.

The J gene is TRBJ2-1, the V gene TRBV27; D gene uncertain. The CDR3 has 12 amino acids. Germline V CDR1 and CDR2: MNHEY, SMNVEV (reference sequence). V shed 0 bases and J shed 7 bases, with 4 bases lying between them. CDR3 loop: CASSLSRNEQFF. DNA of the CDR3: TGTGCCAGCAGTTTATCGAGGAATGAGCAGTTCTTC.

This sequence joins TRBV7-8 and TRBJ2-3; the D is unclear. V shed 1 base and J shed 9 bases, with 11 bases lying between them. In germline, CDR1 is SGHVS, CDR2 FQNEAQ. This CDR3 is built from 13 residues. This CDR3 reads CASSLDSAATQYF. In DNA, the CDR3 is TGTGCCAGCAGCTTAGATTCGGCGGCGACGCAGTATTTT.

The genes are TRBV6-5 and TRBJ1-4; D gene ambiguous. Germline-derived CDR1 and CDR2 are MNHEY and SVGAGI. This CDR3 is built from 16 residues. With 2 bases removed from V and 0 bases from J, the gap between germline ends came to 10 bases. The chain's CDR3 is CASSYERVTTNEKLFF. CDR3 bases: TGTGCCAGCAGTTACGAGAGGGTAACAACTAATGAAAAACTGTTTTTT.

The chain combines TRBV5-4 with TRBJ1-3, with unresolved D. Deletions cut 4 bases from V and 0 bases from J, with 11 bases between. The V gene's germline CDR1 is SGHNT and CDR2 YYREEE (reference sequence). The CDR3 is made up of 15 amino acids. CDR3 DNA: TGTGCCAGCAGCATAGCGGTCACCTCTGGAAACACCATATATTTT. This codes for CASSIAVTSGNTIYF.

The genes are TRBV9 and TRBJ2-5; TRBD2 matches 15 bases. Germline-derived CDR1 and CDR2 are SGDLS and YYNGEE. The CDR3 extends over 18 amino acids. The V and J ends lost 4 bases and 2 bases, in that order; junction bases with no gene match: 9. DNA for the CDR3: TGTGCCAGCAGCCCCCGACCGGGACTAGCGGGGGGTCAAGAGACCCAGTACTTC. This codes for CASSPRPGLAGGQETQYF. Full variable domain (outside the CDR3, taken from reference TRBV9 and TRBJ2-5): DSGVTQTPKHLITATGQRVTLRCSPRSGDLSVYWYQQSLDQGLQFLIQYYNGEERAKGNILERFSAQQFPDLHSELNLSSLELGDSALYFCASSPRPGLAGGQETQYFGPGTRLLVL.

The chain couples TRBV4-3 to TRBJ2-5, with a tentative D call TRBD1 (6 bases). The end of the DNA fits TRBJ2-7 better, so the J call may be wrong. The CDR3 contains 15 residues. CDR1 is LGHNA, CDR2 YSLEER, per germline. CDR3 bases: TGCGCCAGCAGCCAGTATACAGGGACGGGTTACGAGCAGTACTTC. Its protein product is CASSQYTGTGYEQYF.

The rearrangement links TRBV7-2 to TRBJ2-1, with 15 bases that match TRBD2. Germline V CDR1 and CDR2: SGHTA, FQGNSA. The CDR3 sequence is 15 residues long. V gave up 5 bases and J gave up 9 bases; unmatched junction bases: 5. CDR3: CASSRTSGGGTEQFF. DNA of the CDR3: TGTGCCAGCAGCCGGACTAGCGGGGGGGGGACTGAGCAGTTCTTC.

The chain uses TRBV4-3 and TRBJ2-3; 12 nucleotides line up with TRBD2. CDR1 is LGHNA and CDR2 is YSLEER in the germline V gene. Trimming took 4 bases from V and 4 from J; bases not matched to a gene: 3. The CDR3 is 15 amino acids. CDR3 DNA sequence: TGCGCCAGCAGCCCTAGCGGGGGGGCCTCAGATACGCAGTATTTT. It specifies CASSPSGGASDTQYF.

CDR3 residues: CASSSRPSGSVYSLEQYF. As DNA, the CDR3 is TGCGCCAGCAGCTCCCGACCTAGCGGGAGTGTCTACTCGCTCGAGCAGTACTTC. The V call is TRBV5-1, the J call TRBJ2-7; TRBD2 agrees at 10 bases. The V segment lost 3 bases and the J segment 6 bases; nucleotides outside the gene matches: 18. CDR3 length equals 18 residues. Germline CDR1 reads SGHRS; CDR2 reads YFSETQ.

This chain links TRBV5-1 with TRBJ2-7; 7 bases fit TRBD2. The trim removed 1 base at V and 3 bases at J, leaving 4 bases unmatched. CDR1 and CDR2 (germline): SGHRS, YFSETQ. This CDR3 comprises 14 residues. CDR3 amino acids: CASSLTSGDYEQYF. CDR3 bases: TGCGCCAGCAGCTTGACGAGCGGGGACTACGAGCAGTACTTC.

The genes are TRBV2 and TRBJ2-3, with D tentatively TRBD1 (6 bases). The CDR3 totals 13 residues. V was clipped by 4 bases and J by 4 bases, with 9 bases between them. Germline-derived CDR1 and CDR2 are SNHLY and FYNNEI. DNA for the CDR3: TGTGCCAGCAGTGTGACAGGATCAGATACGCAGTATTTT. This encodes CASSVTGSDTQYF.

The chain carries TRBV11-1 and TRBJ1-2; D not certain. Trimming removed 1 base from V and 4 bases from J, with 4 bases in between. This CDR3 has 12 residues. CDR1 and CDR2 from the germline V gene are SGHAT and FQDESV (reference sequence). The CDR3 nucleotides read TGTGCCAGCAGCTTAGACAGCTATGGCTACACCTTC. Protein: CASSLDSYGYTF.

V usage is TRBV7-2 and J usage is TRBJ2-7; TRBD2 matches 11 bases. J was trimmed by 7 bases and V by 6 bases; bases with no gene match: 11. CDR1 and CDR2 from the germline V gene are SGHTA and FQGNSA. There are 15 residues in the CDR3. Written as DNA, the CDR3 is TGTGCCAGCAGGCCCACTAGCGGGAGTGTAAGGGAGCAGTACTTC. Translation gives CASRPTSGSVREQYF.

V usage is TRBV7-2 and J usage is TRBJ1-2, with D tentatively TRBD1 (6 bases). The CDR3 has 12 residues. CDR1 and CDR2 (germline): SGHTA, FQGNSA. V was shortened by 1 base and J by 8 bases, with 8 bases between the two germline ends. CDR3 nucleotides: TGTGCCAGCAGCTTAGTGGGGGCGGGCTACACCTTC. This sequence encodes CASSLVGAGYTF.

CDR3 sequence: CASSSGGSGTYEQYF. The DNA for the CDR3 is TGCGCCAGCAGCTCCGGGGGGAGCGGAACCTACGAGCAGTACTTC. The V gene is TRBV5-1, the J gene TRBJ2-7, with 7 nucleotides matching TRBD2. Per the germline V gene, CDR1 is SGHRS and CDR2 is YFSETQ. The ends lost 3 bases at V and 2 bases at J; junction bases unmatched: 8. The CDR3 extends over 15 amino acids.

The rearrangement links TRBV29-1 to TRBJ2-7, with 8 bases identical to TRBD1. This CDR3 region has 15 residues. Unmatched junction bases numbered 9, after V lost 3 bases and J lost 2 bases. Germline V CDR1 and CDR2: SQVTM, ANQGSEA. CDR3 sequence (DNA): TGCAGCGTTGAGGTAGGTACAGGGGGTCCCTACGAGCAGTACTTC. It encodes CSVEVGTGGPYEQYF.

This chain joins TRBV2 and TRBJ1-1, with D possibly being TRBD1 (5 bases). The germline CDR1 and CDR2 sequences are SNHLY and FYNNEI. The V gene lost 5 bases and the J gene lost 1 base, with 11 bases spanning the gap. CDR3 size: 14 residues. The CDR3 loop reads CASSWTMSNTEAFF. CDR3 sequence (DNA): TGTGCCAGCAGTTGGACAATGTCGAACACTGAAGCTTTCTTT.

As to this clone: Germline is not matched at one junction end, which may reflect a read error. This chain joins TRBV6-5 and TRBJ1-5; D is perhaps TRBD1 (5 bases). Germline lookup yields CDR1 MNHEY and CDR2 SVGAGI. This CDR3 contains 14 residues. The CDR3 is CAGSYSSGSQPQHF. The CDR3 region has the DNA TGTGCCGGCAGTTACTCGTCAGGGTCTCAGCCCCAGCATTTT.

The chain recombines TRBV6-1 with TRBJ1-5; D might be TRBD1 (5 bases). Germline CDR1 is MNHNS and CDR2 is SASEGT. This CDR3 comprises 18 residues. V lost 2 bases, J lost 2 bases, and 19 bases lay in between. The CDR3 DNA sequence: TGTGCCAGCAGTGAATATCCCCGGGAGGGGATTGGCAATCAGCCCCAGCATTTT. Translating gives CASSEYPREGIGNQPQHF.

In nucleotides, the CDR3 is TGTGCCAGCAGCCGAGAGCCGGGAAACACCATATATTTT. Translation: CASSREPGNTIYF. The V call is TRBV11-3, the J call TRBJ1-3; no firm D call. The CDR3 spans 13 residues. Germline loops: CDR1 SGHNT, CDR2 YENEEA. V shed 5 bases and J shed 4 bases, with 9 bases lying between them.

DNA for the CDR3: TGTGCCATCAGTGAGTCGACGGTGCGGGGGGGAGATACGCAGTATTTT. This codes for CAISESTVRGGDTQYF. The chain employs TRBV10-3 and TRBJ2-3, with TRBD2 identical over 9 bases. The CDR3 has 16 residues. V dropped 0 bases and J dropped 5; count of bases not matched to a gene: 6. CDR1 and CDR2 from the germline V gene are ENHRY and SYGVKD.

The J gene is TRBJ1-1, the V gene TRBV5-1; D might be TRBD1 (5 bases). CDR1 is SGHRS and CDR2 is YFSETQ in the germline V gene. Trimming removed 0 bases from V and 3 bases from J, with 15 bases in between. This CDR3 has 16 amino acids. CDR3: CASSLASQGMYTEAFF. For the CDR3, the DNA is TGCGCCAGCAGCTTGGCGAGTCAGGGAATGTACACTGAAGCTTTCTTT.

The CDR3 nucleotides are TGTGCCAGCAGCTCGACAAAGGGGGCAAATATTAGGGGTTACACCTTC. Amino acids: CASSSTKGANIRGYTF. V gene TRBV5-6 combines with J gene TRBJ1-2; 7 bases agree with TRBD1. Per the germline V gene, CDR1 is SGHDT and CDR2 is YYEEEE. The CDR3 is 16 residues long. V lost 3 bases, J lost 11 bases, and 19 bases stayed unmatched.

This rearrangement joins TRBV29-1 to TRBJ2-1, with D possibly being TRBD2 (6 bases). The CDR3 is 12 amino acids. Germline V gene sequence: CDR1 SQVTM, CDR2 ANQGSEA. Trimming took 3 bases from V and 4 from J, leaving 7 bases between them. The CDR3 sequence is CSVDGSYNEQFF. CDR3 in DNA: TGCAGCGTTGACGGGAGTTACAATGAGCAGTTCTTC.